This T cell receptor (beta chain) was recorded in a study of CD8+CD57+ T cells in acquired aplastic anemia (dated by TCRdb to the late 2010s). For context, the study as a whole: DNA extracted from sorted CD4+ and CD8+ cells had a mean of approximately 3.4 ug, with a range of about 0.19 to 27.4 ug. CD8+CD57+ expansion was defined as frequency above the mean frequency observed in healthy subjects.

From the cysteine up to the phenylalanine, the CDR3 has a length of 14 residues. Only the CDR3 DNA is retained, 42 bases long and in frame from the first base. CDR1 and CDR2 (LNHDA, SQIVND) derive from the germline V gene (reference sequence). Ends trimmed: V by 6 bases, J by 9 bases; bases unmatched to a gene: 7. The patients picked for sequencing were ones in whom flow cytometry had shown an expansion of CD8+CD57+ cells. Every patient had a diagnosis of severe acquired aplastic anemia based on International Study of Aplastic Anemia and Agranulocytosis and Camitta criteria. At the time blood was sampled, none of the patients had received any therapy. The study deep-sequenced TCR repertoires of sorted CD4+ and CD8+ blood T cells from severe aplastic anemia patients and healthy subjects. Patients were enrolled under clinicaltrials.gov protocols 00001620, 01623167, 00001397, 00071045, 00081523 and 00961064 in the USA. Ficoll-Paque density gradient centrifugation was used to isolate peripheral blood mononuclear cells. Before DNA extraction, CD4+ and CD8+ T cells were sorted by FACS or by magnetic beads.

A remark on this clonotype: Its antigen has not been determined. Nothing much larger sits one base from this clone, and base qualities are not available.

Profiling of TCR beta VDJ combinations and CDR3 sequences used genomic DNA as the template. An Illumina HiSeq 2000 was used for TCR repertoire sequencing. As for the original processing: Repertoires were assessed using TRBV/TRBJ rearrangement plots, CDR3 size and DJ length profiles, and Simpson's diversity index. The most abundant DNA sequence in the deep sequencing data was taken as the immunodominant clone. CDR3 amino acid sequences were checked for sharing between subjects and were compared against published repertoires and the VDJdb database. TCRdb reanalyzed the raw reads on its own, using fastp at Q25 for trimming and MiXCR for clone calling, and kept in-frame beta chains. All rows with the same CDR3 protein become a single entry with the most common DNA and genes. The V and J calls here are based on TCRdb, not the publication. The sample profile shows about 190,000 distinct CDR3 sequences; less than 60% of them were found once. The ten largest account for 8% to 10% of the sample.

Study-wide conclusions, independent of this receptor: CD8+ Simpson's diversity did not differ significantly between patients and healthy controls (P=0.060). Twenty-nine CD8+ CDR3 sequences were shared between patients and controls but appeared highly expressed in patients and within their immunodominant clones.

Material for sequencing was sorted CD4+, CD8+, or CD8+CD57+ T cells (not recorded which) from PBMCs. The chain is made from TRBV19 and TRBJ1-6, with 8 middle bases fitting TRBD1. The sequence came from a human donor with aplastic anemia. The CDR3 region reads CASSSGQGGSPLHF. The DNA sequence is given as TGTGCCAGTAGCTCCGGACAGGGTGGTTCACCCCTCCACTTT.